The T cell receptor (beta chain) under discussion was sequenced for a study of T cell repertoires in cytomegalovirus infection (dated by TCRdb to between 2018 and 2021). At the level of the whole study: Recently identified HLA-C-restricted CMV epitopes, whose presentation resists viral immunomodulation, were targeted by peptide stimulations together with well-studied HLA-B-restricted epitopes. Because public TCR beta signatures pointed to carriage of CMV infection together with the matching HLA type, the HLA type of each donor mattered for the analysis.

TCRdb shows the sequencer as Illumina HiSeq 1500. TCRdb reprocessed the public reads (quality trimming at Q25 with fastp, clone calling with MiXCR) and kept in-frame beta chains. Rows matching on CDR3 protein sequence are summarized as one entry with the most common DNA and genes. Counted in this sample were 250,000 to 400,000 distinct CDR3 sequences; 20% to 25% of them appeared once. The ten largest clonotypes hold about an eighth of the sample. The sample's treatment or condition label is to be understood as: in vitro stimulation with specific CMV peptide epitopes to enrich CMV-specific T cells. As regards this clonotype: What this receptor recognizes is not known. Base qualities are not at hand, and no much larger clone is one base apart.

The CDR3, from cysteine to phenylalanine, totals 16 residues. Just the 48-base CDR3 DNA is kept, in frame starting at base 1. The germline V gene provides CDR1 SGHDT and CDR2 YYEEEE. V is pared back by 0 bases and J by 5 bases, with 17 bases lying between the germline termini. The paper's findings and limits, for the study overall: Carriers of CMV infection plus the relevant HLA type were discriminated by the cumulative frequency of public TCR beta family members in the study cohort and in an independent roughly 370-donor cohort. In the ex vivo response, HLA-C-restricted CMV-specific TCR beta clonotypes were dominant, and in two of eight donors the single most frequent clonotype came from this HLA-C-restricted group.

The sequence joins TRBV5-6 to TRBJ1-2, with the D gene too uncertain to name. This receptor was identified in a human donor in good health (CMV status not recorded). Some clones in this sample may be carry-over from other donors' samples. Here the sequenced sample was cultured PBMCs, taken from culture after CMV antigen stimulation. The CDR3 region has the sequence CASSLGLSTPGYGYTF. The DNA is TGTGCCAGCAGCTTGGGTTTATCGACACCGGGGTATGGCTACACCTTC.